The T cell receptor beta chain under discussion was sequenced for a study of T-cell reconstitution after alpha-beta-depleted transplantation in children. TCRbeta library preparation incorporated unique molecular identifiers. TCRdb redid the calling of the PCR reads with MiXCR, one entry per CDR3 protein. The sample shows about 300,000 distinct CDR3 sequences, roughly a tenth of them seen only once. The length of the CDR3 is 14 residues. CDR1 MDHEN and CDR2 SYDVKM come from the germline V gene. As to this clonotype: As yet, its antigen is unknown. Its ends do not fully match the called genes, so a read error is possible.

Overall study findings and caveats: TCRbeta diversity was high at day 60 in some patients (a result of surviving recipient T cells and thymic progenitors). T-cell counts and diversity were attributed mostly to newly produced T cells one year after transplant. Several hundred graft clones that had expanded were reportedly the source of alpha-beta T cells about two months after transplant.

The rearrangement links TRBV28 to TRBJ1-3; 8 nucleotides agree with TRBD1. The source material was PBMCs, sampled before TCRalphabeta/CD19-depleted stem cell transplant. The receptor's source is a boy younger than two with acute myeloid leukemia, due to receive a stem cell transplant. The CDR3 is CTSSLGTGRNTIYF. Here the CDR3 DNA reads TGTACCAGCAGTTTAGGGACAGGCCGAAACACCATATATTTT.